This entry lists 14 T cell receptor beta chains sequenced from one sample in a study of T-cell reconstitution after alpha-beta-depleted transplantation in children. Unique molecular identifiers were incorporated into the prepared TCRbeta library. Using its own MiXCR run on the PCR reads, TCRdb lists one record per CDR3 protein. The sample lists just under 550,000 distinct CDR3 sequences, approximately 16% occurring once. Sequencing used PBMCs from the stem cell graft donor, obtained from the stem cell graft. The receptors derive from a human donor who donated a stem cell graft to a child with acute lymphoblastic leukemia.

This clonotype appeared a few times. The rearrangement uses TRBV12-3 or TRBV12-4 and TRBJ2-7; 8 nucleotides align to TRBD2. Losses at the gene ends were 4 bases for V and 2 bases for J; bases not matched to a gene: 7. The CDR3 has 15 residues. Here the CDR3 reads CASSSVAGSTYEQYF. The CDR3 coding sequence is TGTGCCAGCAGTTCCGTAGCGGGATCCACCTACGAGCAGTACTTC.

This clonotype was found many times. V usage is TRBV11-2 and J usage is TRBJ2-1, with 7 bases identical to TRBD2. The CDR3 contains 17 residues. V shed 1 base and J 7 bases; nucleotides not matched to a gene: 13. Germline V gene lookup returns CDR1 SGHAT and CDR2 FQNNGV. The CDR3: CASSLVMLSSGKNEQFF. CDR3 in DNA: TGTGCCAGCAGCTTAGTGATGCTAAGCAGCGGGAAGAATGAGCAGTTCTTC.

The genes are TRBV19 and TRBJ2-1; the D gene is possibly TRBD2 (6 bases). The CDR3 has 14 amino acids. Germline assignment: CDR1 LNHDA and CDR2 SQIVND (reference sequence). V was pared by 4 bases and J by 6 bases, with 13 bases between. The CDR3 DNA reads TGTGCCAGTAGTACTAGCGTCTCCCCCAATGAGCAGTTCTTC. Its protein is CASSTSVSPNEQFF.

The chain is built from TRBV5-1 and TRBJ2-3; tentative D call: TRBD1 (5 bases). The CDR3 consists of 15 residues. V lost 0 bases, J lost 4 bases, and 12 bases lay in between. In germline, CDR1 is SGHRS, CDR2 YFSETQ. This CDR3 reads CASSLEGEWADTQYF. The CDR3 region has the DNA TGCGCCAGCAGCTTGGAAGGGGAATGGGCAGATACGCAGTATTTT.

The V and J genes are TRBV6-2 or TRBV6-3 and TRBJ1-4, with a possible D match to TRBD1 (5 bases). The CDR3 covers 14 residues. The germline V gene has CDR1 MNHEY and CDR2 SVGEGT. Trimming removed 9 bases at V and 5 bases at J, with 16 bases between. In DNA, the CDR3 is TGTGCCAGTACTCGTGGGGGAGGAAATGAAAAACTGTTTTTT. Translating gives CASTRGGGNEKLFF.

The table lists this clonotype with a few counts. The V and J genes are TRBV12-3 or TRBV12-4 and TRBJ2-6; no reliable D call. CDR3 length: 13 amino acids. V was pared by 7 bases and J by 3 bases, with 7 bases between. This CDR3 reads CASKLSGANVLTF. CDR3 nucleotide sequence: TGTGCCAGCAAGCTGAGTGGGGCCAACGTCCTGACTTTC.

This clonotype was counted between two and nine times. The chain has TRBV29-1 and TRBJ2-5, with D uncertain. With 3 bases removed from V and 5 bases from J, the gap between germline ends came to 10 bases. This CDR3 contains 12 residues. Looked up from germline, CDR1 is SQVTM and CDR2 is ANQGSEA. This CDR3 reads CSVDSLGETQYF. In DNA form, the CDR3 reads TGCAGCGTTGACTCTTTGGGGGAGACCCAGTACTTC.

This clonotype has just a few counts. Here the CDR3 DNA reads TGTGCCAGCAGGAGGGGAGTCTCTGGAAACACCATATATTTT. Protein product: CASRRGVSGNTIYF. The rearrangement uses TRBV5-6 and TRBJ1-3; tentative D call: TRBD1 (5 bases). CDR1 and CDR2 (germline): SGHDT, YYEEEE. There are 14 residues in the CDR3. With 5 bases removed from V and 0 bases from J, the gap between germline ends came to 9 bases.

This clonotype was seen a handful of times. V gene TRBV27 combines with J gene TRBJ2-1; TRBD2 matches 11 bases. Germline lookup yields CDR1 MNHEY and CDR2 SMNVEV (reference sequence). J was trimmed by 4 bases and V by 4 bases; bases with no gene match: 9. This CDR3 spans 17 amino acids. The CDR3 protein is CASSSQPGLAAYNEQFF. The CDR3 DNA sequence: TGTGCCAGCAGTTCCCAACCGGGACTAGCGGCATACAATGAGCAGTTCTTC.

This clonotype was recorded a few times. DNA for the CDR3: TGTGCCAGCAGCCCTATTCCCAGGTCTGGCGAGCAGTACTTC. It yields the protein CASSPIPRSGEQYF. The chain is built from TRBV12-3 or TRBV12-4 and TRBJ2-7, with no clear D. The CDR3 consists of 14 residues. Trimming took 6 bases from V and 6 from J, leaving 18 bases between them.

This clonotype was observed a few times. This rearrangement joins TRBV13 to TRBJ2-7, with 7 bases lining up with TRBD1. From germline, CDR1 is PRHDT and CDR2 FYEKMQ (reference sequence). The CDR3 totals 14 residues. V was pared by 5 bases and J by 2 bases, with 6 bases of the junction left unmatched. CDR3 sequence: CASSAPGQTYEQYF. The CDR3 nucleotides are TGTGCCAGCAGCGCGCCGGGACAGACCTACGAGCAGTACTTC. Using reference TRBV13 and TRBJ2-7 for the parts outside the CDR3, the full variable domain is AAGVIQSPRHLIKEKRETATLKCYPIPRHDTVYWYQQGPGQDPQFLISFYEKMQSDKGSIPDRFSAQQFSDYHSELNMSSLELGDSALYFCASSAPGQTYEQYFGPGTRLTVT.

In its sample, this clonotype was seen a few times. The chain has TRBV5-8 and TRBJ1-1; D remains unclear. This CDR3 is 14 amino acids long. V lost 4 bases to trimming and J lost 1 base, with 11 bases between them. Germline CDR1 SGHTS, CDR2 YDEGEE. In DNA form, the CDR3 reads TGTGCCAGCAGCCGAGGGTGGCCGAACACTGAAGCTTTCTTT. It encodes CASSRGWPNTEAFF.

The rearrangement uses TRBV18 and TRBJ2-7; TRBD2 aligns across 9 bases. V lost 3 bases, J lost 3 bases, and 3 bases stayed unmatched. Germline V gene lookup returns CDR1 KGHSH and CDR2 LQKENI. The CDR3 spans 14 residues. The chain's CDR3 is CASSPAGGLYEQYF. Here the CDR3 DNA reads TGTGCCAGCTCACCGGCGGGAGGGCTCTACGAGCAGTACTTC.

This clonotype occurred a few times. The CDR3 region has the DNA TGCGCCAGCAGCCAAGATCGAATTGGGGGCTACACCTTC. It specifies CASSQDRIGGYTF. The V call is TRBV4-1, the J call TRBJ1-2; D is undetermined. This CDR3 spans 13 amino acids. Germline lookup yields CDR1 MGHRA and CDR2 YSYEKL. Trimming removed 0 bases from V and 8 bases from J, with 10 bases in between.